What follows are 11 T cell receptor beta chains derived from one specimen sequenced in a study of early T cells in non-severe SARS-CoV-2 infection. Each CDR3 protein gets one entry after TCRdb re-called the 5' RACE reads with MiXCR. The sample lists approximately 42,000 distinct CDR3 sequences, 7% to 7.5% occurring once. Sequenced input: whole blood. The receptors derive from an adult who was a healthcare worker with PCR-confirmed SARS-CoV-2 infection or an uninfected control (not recorded which).

The rearrangement joins TRBV9 to TRBJ2-1; TRBD1 is a possible D gene (6 bases). Looked up from germline, CDR1 is SGDLS and CDR2 is YYNGEE. The CDR3 is 14 amino acids. V was trimmed by 3 bases and J by 8 bases, leaving 15 bases between them. The CDR3 DNA is TGTGCCAGCAGCGCTTCTACAGGGTATGATGAGCAGTTCTTC. The encoded protein is CASSASTGYDEQFF.

The sample holds many counts of this clonotype. The chain has TRBV12-3 or TRBV12-4 and TRBJ1-6; 7 nucleotides line up with TRBD1. Unmatched junction bases numbered 4, after V lost 5 bases and J lost 9 bases. The CDR3 is made up of 13 amino acids. CDR3 nucleotides: TGTGCCAGCAGTCCCGGGACAGTTTCACCCCTCCACTTT. Amino acid sequence: CASSPGTVSPLHF.

V is TRBV3-1 and J is TRBJ1-1, with a weak D call TRBD1 (5 bases). The CDR3 is 15 amino acids. V lost 0 bases and J 0 bases, leaving 8 bases between the germline ends. Germline V lookup: CDR1 LGHDT, CDR2 YNNKEL (reference sequence). CDR3 residues: CASSQDQGMNTEAFF. The DNA of the CDR3 is TGTGCCAGCAGCCAAGATCAGGGAATGAACACTGAAGCTTTCTTT.

The V and J genes are TRBV12-3 or TRBV12-4 and TRBJ2-5; TRBD1 is a possible D gene (7 bases). Trimming removed 6 bases at V and 9 bases at J, with 11 bases between. This CDR3 is 11 amino acids long. In DNA form, the CDR3 reads TGTGCCAGCAGCCAGGGGGGACCCCAGTACTTC. This codes for CASSQGGPQYF.

As concerns this clonotype: The junction does not match germline at one end; this may be a read error. The J gene is TRBJ2-1, the V gene TRBV6-6; 9 bases fit TRBD1. CDR3 length: 15 amino acids. Germline CDR1 is MNHNY and CDR2 is SVGAGI (reference sequence). CDR3 region: CASSLDRGGSNERFF. As DNA, the CDR3 is TGTGCCAGCAGCCTGGACAGGGGTGGATCCAATGAGCGGTTCTTC.

This clonotype has a count of ten or more. This chain links TRBV5-1 with TRBJ2-7, with D unclear. Germline V lookup: CDR1 SGHRS, CDR2 YFSETQ. The V end was cut by 0 bases, the J end by 6 bases, with 10 bases between. This CDR3 is 13 amino acids long. The chain's CDR3 is CASSLAESGEQYF. CDR3 in DNA: TGCGCCAGCAGCTTGGCCGAGTCAGGCGAGCAGTACTTC.

This chain links TRBV29-1 with TRBJ2-1, with 8 bases aligning to TRBD2. The germline CDR1 and CDR2 sequences are SQVTM and ANQGSEA. V trimming: 5 bases; J trimming: 7 bases; junction bases outside the gene matches: 10. This CDR3 has 14 residues. Here the CDR3 reads CSVRPRAGGNEQFF. The CDR3 DNA reads TGCAGCGTTCGGCCCAGGGCGGGGGGAAATGAGCAGTTCTTC.

The chain combines TRBV9 with TRBJ1-1; D uncertain. Germline CDR1 SGDLS, CDR2 YYNGEE. The length of the CDR3 is 14 residues. Trimming took 0 bases from V and 3 from J, leaving 9 bases between them. The CDR3 is CASSVVGLDTEAFF. The CDR3 nucleotides read TGTGCCAGCAGCGTAGTAGGTCTAGACACTGAAGCTTTCTTT. The whole variable domain, remainder taken from reference TRBV9 and TRBJ1-1, is DSGVTQTPKHLITATGQRVTLRCSPRSGDLSVYWYQQSLDQGLQFLIQYYNGEERAKGNILERFSAQQFPDLHSELNLSSLELGDSALYFCASSVVGLDTEAFFGQGTRLTVV.

This clonotype was found a few times. Here the CDR3 reads CASISDREAEAFF. The DNA of the CDR3 is TGTGCCAGCATCTCCGACAGGGAGGCTGAAGCTTTCTTT. The chain links TRBV6-5 to TRBJ1-1; TRBD1 agrees at 7 bases. In germline, CDR1 is MNHEY, CDR2 SVGAGI. The length of the CDR3 is 13 residues. Germline trimming cut 7 bases from V and 6 bases from J; bases unmatched to any gene: 8.

The chain employs TRBV7-2 and TRBJ2-3; D gene ambiguous. Trimming removed 5 bases at V and 0 bases at J, with 12 bases between. The CDR3 covers 15 residues. Germline CDR1 and CDR2: SGHTA and FQGNSA. The CDR3 is CASSERLTSTDTQYF. The DNA of the CDR3 is TGTGCCAGCAGCGAAAGACTGACTAGCACAGATACGCAGTATTTT. Complete variable domain (other parts from reference TRBV7-2 and TRBJ2-3): GAGVSQSPSNKVTEKGKDVELRCDPISGHTALYWYRQSLGQGLEFLIYFQGNSAPDKSGLPSDRFSAERTGGSVSTLTIQRTQQEDSAVYLCASSERLTSTDTQYFGPGTRLTVL.

This chain links TRBV12-3 or TRBV12-4 with TRBJ2-3; no clear D gene. The V gene lost 6 bases and the J gene lost 8 bases, with 12 bases spanning the gap. The CDR3 consists of 12 residues. CDR3 sequence: CASSPTEVTQYF. Here the CDR3 DNA reads TGTGCCAGCAGCCCAACAGAAGTTACGCAGTATTTT.